Each of the 25 T cell receptor beta chains below was sequenced from the same sample in a study of monozygotic twins with inflammatory bowel disease (dated by TCRdb to the late 2010s). The method behind the library was 5' RACE. Sequencing took place on an Illumina HiSeq 2500. Each entry corresponds to one CDR3 protein sequence from reads that TCRdb reprocessed, and DNA is not given. The table kept for this sample lists approximately 400,000 distinct CDR3 sequences. 2.5% to 3% of the sample rests with the top ten. The specimen sequenced was blood. These receptors were taken from a human donor with ulcerative colitis or Crohn's disease, or a healthy co-twin of an affected twin (not recorded which).

J is TRBJ2-7 and V is TRBV7-2; absent DNA, TCRdb's TRBD2 call cannot be checked. CDR1 and CDR2 from the germline V gene are SGHTA and FQGNSA. The CDR3 runs to 16 residues. CDR3 sequence: CASSLVFAGGLGEQYF. Full variable domain (outside the CDR3, taken from reference TRBV7-2 and TRBJ2-7): GAGVSQSPSNKVTEKGKDVELRCDPISGHTALYWYRQSLGQGLEFLIYFQGNSAPDKSGLPSDRFSAERTGGSVSTLTIQRTQQEDSAVYLCASSLVFAGGLGEQYFGPGTRLTVT.

The CDR3 spells CASTRDGTYIEQFF. The V call is TRBV5-1, the J call TRBJ2-1; TCRdb proposes TRBD1, but this gene call is untestable without DNA. Germline loops: CDR1 SGHRS, CDR2 YFSETQ. This CDR3 is 14 amino acids long.

This chain connects TRBV7-2 to TRBJ1-6; TCRdb lists TRBD1, though no DNA is available to test this call. The germline gives CDR1 SGHTA, CDR2 FQGNSA. The CDR3 runs to 14 residues. The CDR3 spells CASSPDRDISPLHF.

CDR3 in amino acids: CASSLRRQGTHYGYTF. The chain joins TRBV27 to TRBJ1-2; TCRdb's D gene call, TRBD1, goes unchecked for lack of DNA. Germline CDR1 is MNHEY and CDR2 is SMNVEV (reference sequence). The CDR3 covers 16 residues.

The rearrangement uses TRBV6-6 and TRBJ2-3. Germline V lookup: CDR1 MNHNY, CDR2 SVGAGI (reference sequence). The CDR3 runs 14 residues. CDR3 sequence reads: CASSYEELTDTQYF.

The genes are TRBV6-5 and TRBJ1-1; TCRdb proposes TRBD1, but this gene call is untestable without DNA. Germline V gene data show CDR1 as MNHEY and CDR2 as SVGAGI. This CDR3 is 17 amino acids long. The CDR3 spells CASSYRADRAGNTEAFF.

The chain couples TRBV5-1 to TRBJ2-3. This CDR3 comprises 15 residues. Germline V gene lookup returns CDR1 SGHRS and CDR2 YFSETQ. CDR3 region: CASSLDIGSTDTQYF. Variable domain in full (rest from reference TRBV5-1 and TRBJ2-3): KAGVTQTPRYLIKTRGQQVTLSCSPISGHRSVSWYQQTPGQGLQFLFEYFSETQRNKGNFPGRFSGRQFSNSRSEMNVSTLELGDSALYLCASSLDIGSTDTQYFGPGTRLTVL.

CDR3 region: CAWSPGLAADTQYF. This chain links TRBV30 with TRBJ2-3; absent DNA, TCRdb's TRBD2 call cannot be checked. Germline CDR1 GTSNPN, CDR2 SVGIG (reference sequence). CDR3 length equals 14 residues.

V and J are TRBV20-1 and TRBJ2-5; lacking DNA, the TRBD1 call made by TCRdb goes unchecked. The CDR3 is 17 amino acids. Germline V gene sequence: CDR1 DFQATT, CDR2 SNEGSKA (reference sequence). The CDR3 loop reads CSARGPPRGGAKETQYF.

The chain couples TRBV6-5 to TRBJ2-7. CDR1 is MNHEY, CDR2 SVGAGI, per germline. CDR3 length: 15 amino acids. CDR3 sequence reads: CASSPLGVSSYEQYF.

CDR3 region: CAISEEGLPNGYTF. The chain is built from TRBV10-3 and TRBJ1-2. The length of the CDR3 is 14 residues. Germline CDR1 and CDR2: ENHRY and SYGVKD.

The J gene is TRBJ2-5, the V gene TRBV7-2; there is no DNA to check the TCRdb D call of TRBD1. CDR1 SGHTA and CDR2 FQGNSA come from the germline V gene. The CDR3 covers 18 residues. The CDR3 spells CASSLGPSGRGVQETQYF.

V gene TRBV5-4 combines with J gene TRBJ2-5; there is no DNA to check the TCRdb D call of TRBD1. CDR3 size: 15 residues. The germline CDR1 and CDR2 sequences are SGHNT and YYREEE (reference sequence). This CDR3 is CASSLSLGQQETQYF.

The gene calls are TRBV12-3 or TRBV12-4 and TRBJ2-7; TCRdb outputs TRBD1, but without DNA this stays unchecked. The CDR3 is 13 residues long. This chain's CDR3 is CASSRTGYYEQYF.

The chain recombines TRBV14 with TRBJ2-1; TCRdb names TRBD1, which stays unverified in the absence of DNA. The CDR3 length is 13 residues. CDR1 SGHDN and CDR2 FVKESK come from the germline V gene. CDR3 region: CASSLRRGNEQFF.

The chain is built from TRBV7-9 and TRBJ1-5. Germline lookup yields CDR1 SEHNR and CDR2 FQNEAQ (reference sequence). The CDR3 totals 13 residues. The chain's CDR3 is CASLAANNQPQHF.

V gene TRBV9 combines with J gene TRBJ2-3; TCRdb reports TRBD2, a call that lacks DNA to check it against. The CDR3 has 15 residues. Germline V gives CDR1 SGDLS, CDR2 YYNGEE. This CDR3 is CASSGLAGESDTQYF.

The gene calls are TRBV29-1 and TRBJ2-1; lacking DNA, the TRBD2 call made by TCRdb goes unchecked. This CDR3 comprises 15 residues. Germline loops: CDR1 SQVTM, CDR2 ANQGSEA. The CDR3 spells CSVEESRTSGGEQFF.

This rearrangement joins TRBV4-1 to TRBJ2-1; TCRdb picks TRBD1, but there is no DNA to check that call. This CDR3 spans 17 amino acids. The germline gives CDR1 MGHRA, CDR2 YSYEKL. This CDR3 is CASSQDVWGLTYNEQFF.

V usage is TRBV29-1 and J usage is TRBJ1-4. The V gene's germline CDR1 is SQVTM and CDR2 ANQGSEA. CDR3 length: 13 residues. This chain's CDR3 is CSVGERRDEKLFF.

V gene TRBV7-8 combines with J gene TRBJ2-3; there is no DNA to check the TCRdb D call of TRBD2. Germline V gene data show CDR1 as SGHVS and CDR2 as FQNEAQ. The CDR3 sequence is 18 residues long. CDR3 in amino acids: CASSSLPGLAGVRDTQYF.

The V and J genes are TRBV5-6 and TRBJ2-7; TCRdb's D gene call, TRBD1, goes unchecked for lack of DNA. Germline V gene lookup returns CDR1 SGHDT and CDR2 YYEEEE. The length of the CDR3 is 15 residues. The CDR3 is CASSSRDTGSYEQYF.

The chain is built from TRBV28 and TRBJ2-7; TCRdb calls TRBD1, which cannot be checked without DNA. The germline gives CDR1 MDHEN, CDR2 SYDVKM. The CDR3 length is 15 residues. CDR3 sequence reads: CASCTPGQGPSEQYF.

The chain is built from TRBV4-1 and TRBJ2-7; TCRdb selects TRBD1, and the lack of DNA leaves this call unchecked. The CDR3 covers 14 residues. Germline loops: CDR1 MGHRA, CDR2 YSYEKL. The CDR3 sequence is CASSRTGKSYEQYF.

CDR3 sequence: CASSLPPTDTQYF. This chain uses TRBV12-3 or TRBV12-4 with TRBJ2-3; TCRdb lists TRBD2, though no DNA is available to test this call. CDR3 length: 13 amino acids.